This TCR beta chain was recorded in a study of early T cells in non-severe SARS-CoV-2 infection. Study summary: Chains were unpaired, as sequencing was done on bulk RNA from unsorted whole blood. General study findings and limits: The VDJdb matching leaned toward anti-spike CD8 responses and overlooked private and CD4 specificities.

Via MiXCR, TCRdb re-called the 5' RACE reads, giving one row per CDR3 protein. The sample has tens of thousands of distinct CDR3 sequences, 8% to 10% seen once. This clonotype was seen a few times. Its antigen is unknown. J was trimmed by 5 bases and V by 5 bases; bases with no gene match: 10. The germline V gene has CDR1 MNHEY and CDR2 SMNVEV (reference sequence). The CDR3 totals 15 residues. The rearrangement links TRBV27 to TRBJ2-3, with 7 nucleotides matching TRBD2. The source is an adult who was a healthcare worker with PCR-confirmed SARS-CoV-2 infection or an uninfected control (not recorded which). What was sequenced was whole blood. CDR3 DNA: TGTGCCAGCAGTGTAGCGGGCCGTCGGGGAGATACGCAGTATTTT. This translates into CASSVAGRRGDTQYF.